This T cell receptor beta chain derives from a study of blood T cells in healthy people across ages. General study findings and limits: Higher diversity and more naive CD4+ cells were features of long-lived donors, compared to aged donors. Strong correlation was found linking TCR beta diversity to naive T cell percentage.

The table lists this clonotype with a few counts. Its specificity is unknown. Using a J-beta primer mix together with a sample-barcoded 5' primer, a second PCR was run for about 6 to 11 cycles. TCRdb independently ran MiXCR on the 5' RACE reads; one entry per CDR3 protein. The sample yields over a million distinct CDR3 sequences, approximately 26% seen once. CDR3 size: 15 residues. The V gene lost 8 bases and the J gene lost 4 bases, with 18 bases spanning the gap. The same data also went into a second study, on T cells of mothers and their children. That source reports: Sample barcodes and 2-4 random nucleotides were added by the M1S primer of the second PCR.

The sequencing sample was made of blood. The chain joins TRBV12-3 or TRBV12-4 to TRBJ1-5, with a tentative D call TRBD1 (5 bases). This TCR was recovered from a girl aged 2-10 years in good health. The CDR3 reads CASRRDSSANQPQHF. CDR3 nucleotide sequence: TGTGCCAGCCGCCGCGACAGTAGTGCTAATCAGCCCCAGCATTTT.